The 3 T cell receptor beta chains reported below all come from one sample, sequenced in a study of vaccination and CD4 T cells after COVID-19 (dated by TCRdb to the early 2020s). Explained via the paper, the treatment or condition label denotes: roughly 10-day PBMC culture with coronavirus spike peptide pools or control peptides (ViraFEST assay). Their target antigens are unknown. Preparation of the library involved PCR. Sequencing was carried out with an Illumina iSeq 100. At the Johns Hopkins FTIC core, DNA from the cultured CD4+ T cells underwent TCR sequencing with the Oncomine TCR Beta short-read assay. TCRdb trimmed public reads at Q25 via fastp, called clones via MiXCR and kept in-frame beta chains. Records with the same CDR3 protein are collapsed into one entry carrying the most frequent genes and DNA. In all, the sample holds approximately 22,000 distinct CDR3 sequences, and around 50% of those were seen once. Of the sample, around 5.5% falls within the top ten clones.

The sequencing sample was made of CD4+ T cells from blood, cultured in vitro. These receptors were collected from a human donor who had recovered from COVID-19.

This chain links TRBV6-2 or TRBV6-3 with TRBJ2-1; D not resolved. This CDR3 comprises 16 residues. From germline, CDR1 is MNHEY and CDR2 SVGEGT. The V end lost 6 bases, the J end lost 2 bases, and 17 bases lay between the germline ends. CDR3 nucleotides: TGTGCCAGCAGACTCGTGGAGTGGGGAACCTACAATGAGCAGTTCTTC. Its translation: CASRLVEWGTYNEQFF.

The rearrangement uses TRBV20-1 and TRBJ2-5; D not resolved. The CDR3 runs to 13 residues. The germline V and J ends were trimmed by 3 bases and 5 bases, with 13 bases remaining between them. From germline, CDR1 is DFQATT and CDR2 SNEGSKA (reference sequence). The CDR3 spells CSARSVVGETQYF. CDR3 DNA: TGCAGTGCTAGGTCCGTCGTGGGGGAGACCCAGTACTTC.

The chain has TRBV20-1 and TRBJ1-6, with a weak D call TRBD1 (6 bases). Germline V gene lookup returns CDR1 DFQATT and CDR2 SNEGSKA (reference sequence). The CDR3 is 15 amino acids. Trimming shortened V by 0 bases and J by 10 bases, and 16 bases separated the two germline ends. CDR3 sequence reads: CSARDRQVVGSPLHF. The CDR3 DNA is TGCAGTGCTAGAGATAGACAGGTGGTTGGGTCACCCCTCCACTTT.